These 9 T cell receptor beta chains originate from one sample sequenced in a study of CD8+CD57+ T cells in acquired aplastic anemia. Genomic DNA, the template, was used for profiling of the TCR beta VDJ and CDR3. Via MiXCR, TCRdb re-called the reads, giving one row per CDR3 protein. The sample carries 75,000 to 80,000 distinct CDR3 sequences, 70% recorded once. Those patients picked for sequencing had displayed CD8+CD57+ cell expansion on flow cytometry. The sequencing sample was made of sorted CD4+, CD8+, or CD8+CD57+ T cells (not recorded which) from PBMCs. These receptors were collected from a human donor with aplastic anemia.

V and J are TRBV24-1 and TRBJ2-5, with 8 bases that match TRBD1. With V trimmed by 9 bases and J by 1 base, 6 bases remained unmatched. Germline V gene data show CDR1 as KGHDR and CDR2 as SFDVKD. CDR3 length: 14 residues. The CDR3 here is CATEDRELQETQYF. The CDR3 DNA sequence: TGTGCCACCGAGGACAGGGAGCTCCAAGAGACCCAGTACTTC.

The chain combines TRBV10-3 with TRBJ1-2; D unclear. The ends were cut back, 3 bases at V and 4 bases at J, with 9 bases in the middle. This CDR3 spans 13 amino acids. Germline values: CDR1 ENHRY, CDR2 SYGVKD. Written as DNA, the CDR3 is TGTGCCATCAGTGATGACGTAGGCTATGGCTACACCTTC. The encoded protein is CAISDDVGYGYTF.

The CDR3: CASSLGAELFF. In nucleotides, the CDR3 is TGTGCCAGCAGCTTAGGGGCGGAACTGTTTTTT. The rearrangement uses TRBV7-9 and TRBJ1-4; no definite D call. Trimming left V 1 base short and J 12 bases short, with 6 bases between. The CDR3 spans 11 residues. CDR1 SEHNR and CDR2 FQNEAQ come from the germline V gene (reference sequence).

This chain connects TRBV15 to TRBJ2-4; no clear D. The CDR3 is 17 amino acids. Germline lookup yields CDR1 LNHNV and CDR2 YYDKDF (reference sequence). V was cut by 0 bases and J by 2 bases, with 14 bases left in between. CDR3 residues: CATSREVRGVTKNIQYF. The CDR3 DNA sequence: TGTGCCACCAGCAGAGAAGTACGAGGAGTCACCAAAAACATTCAGTACTTC.

The genes are TRBV24-1 and TRBJ1-1; D possibly corresponds to TRBD1 (6 bases). Germline CDR1 KGHDR, CDR2 SFDVKD. The CDR3 is 14 residues long. Trimming removed 7 bases at V and 0 bases at J, with 11 bases between. The CDR3 protein is CATRDSAMNTEAFF. The CDR3 bases are TGTGCCACCAGGGACAGCGCGATGAACACTGAAGCTTTCTTT.

This clonotype occurred a few times. The rearrangement joins TRBV24-1 to TRBJ2-5; D is perhaps TRBD1 or TRBD2 (5 bases each). Trimming removed 2 bases at V and 4 bases at J, with 13 bases between. The CDR3 is made up of 15 amino acids. Germline CDR1 KGHDR, CDR2 SFDVKD. CDR3 region: CATSDSRGLVETQYF. The CDR3 nucleotides are TGTGCCACCAGTGATTCGAGGGGATTGGTAGAGACCCAGTACTTC.

This chain uses TRBV2 with TRBJ2-7; 8 bases map to TRBD1. This CDR3 has 14 residues. CDR1 and CDR2 (germline): SNHLY, FYNNEI. V lost 0 bases and J lost 5; bases outside the gene matches: 3. The CDR3 reads CASSEATQGDEQYF. CDR3 nucleotides: TGTGCCAGCAGTGAAGCTACACAGGGGGACGAGCAGTACTTC.

This clonotype was found many times. The chain has TRBV10-3 and TRBJ1-3; 9 bases map to TRBD1. This CDR3 is 16 amino acids long. V dropped 1 base and J dropped 2; count of bases not matched to a gene: 3. The germline gives CDR1 ENHRY, CDR2 SYGVKD. The CDR3 bases are TGTGCCATCAGTGAGTGGGGGACAGGGACTGGAAACACCATATATTTT. Protein sequence: CAISEWGTGTGNTIYF.

This clonotype appeared a single time. This sequence joins TRBV7-8 and TRBJ1-5; no clear D gene. Germline CDR1 SGHVS, CDR2 FQNEAQ. V dropped 5 bases and J dropped 4 bases, with 9 bases sitting between them. The length of the CDR3 is 13 residues. CDR3 nucleotide sequence: TGTGCCAGCAGCGATTACGCTAATCAGCCCCAGCATTTT. This codes for CASSDYANQPQHF.